This T cell receptor beta chain is from a study of cytomegalovirus exposure and HLA in healthy donors. Of note for this clone: Its antigen remains unidentified.

CDR3 size: 18 residues. V was cut by 4 bases and J by 4 bases, with 25 bases left in between. CDR1 MDHEN and CDR2 SYDVKM come from the germline V gene. Broader study findings: Follow-up analysis later connected one missense variant in DCLRE1C with trimming of TCR beta V- and J-genes.

The PCR had 60 Vbeta and 13 Jbeta primers. Clones were sequenced by immunoSEQ multiplex PCR, and TCRdb holds only the in-frame ones, with some missing. The sample yields roughly 130,000 clones, approximately 69% seen once. Sequencing was carried out using PBMCs. The TCR sequence derives from a middle-aged man in good health and CMV-seropositive. The chain uses TRBV28 and TRBJ1-1; D not certain. CDR3 region: CASSSPSGVVVLGTEAFF. The CDR3 nucleotides read TGTGCCAGCAGTTCTCCCTCCGGAGTTGTTGTCCTAGGCACTGAAGCTTTCTTT.